The present T cell receptor beta chain was sequenced within a study of T cells in Graves' hyperthyroidism and ophthalmopathy. Notes on the study in general: Most thyroid clonotypes that were expanded above 0.001 also turned up in blood.

Per germline, CDR1 DFQATT and CDR2 SNEGSKA (reference sequence). The CDR3 has 12 residues. Turning to this clonotype: Antigen unknown.

Sampled blood dates from first hyperthyroidism diagnosis, and it precedes any ophthalmopathy symptoms. TCR beta CDR3 regions were amplified from RNA transcripts. A first-round RT-PCR of the TCR CDR3 used the HTBI primer set. TCRdb ran MiXCR on the multiplex PCR reads and lists one entry per CDR3 protein. Of 600,000 to 850,000 distinct CDR3 sequences detected, under 20% appear once; the ten largest clones hold over 15%. This TCR was recovered from a woman in her forties or fifties with Graves' hyperthyroidism that later progressed to Graves' ophthalmopathy. Sequenced: blood. J is TRBJ2-7 and V is TRBV20-1; 12 bases line up with TRBD2. Here the CDR3 reads CTSGGASYEQYF. The CDR3 DNA reads TGCACTAGCGGGGGGGCCTCATACGAGCAGTACTTC.